The T cell receptor (beta chain) described here comes from a study of OX40 agonist ivuxolimab in advanced cancers. This clone was picked up one time. Profiled with immunoSEQ multiplex PCR; TCRdb holds only in-frame clones, not every one. The sample shows approximately 60,000 clones, 80% to 85% of them seen only once. This clonotype originated in an adult with an advanced solid tumor such as melanoma, head and neck, liver or kidney cancer. Specimen: CD4+ or CD8+ T cells sorted from blood, collected in a trial of the OX40 agonist ivuxolimab.

In DNA form, the CDR3 reads TGTGCCATCAACAGGGGGCCCGGTGGCTACACCTTC. It translates to CAINRGPGGYTF. This rearrangement joins TRBV2 to TRBJ1-2; 9 nucleotides agree with TRBD1. The length of the CDR3 is 12 residues. Trimming took 10 bases from V and 7 from J; bases not matched to a gene: 7. Germline assignment: CDR1 SNHLY and CDR2 FYNNEI.